The next 12 T cell receptor beta chains were all read from a single sample in a study of cytomegalovirus exposure and HLA in healthy donors. TCRdb's table, derived via immunoSEQ multiplex PCR, lists solely in-frame clones and lacks some. This repertoire shows fewer than 150,000 clones, roughly 86% found once; its top ten account for around 1.5%. Sequenced sample: PBMCs. The source is a man aged 25 to 40 in good health and CMV-seronegative.

The J gene is TRBJ2-7, the V gene TRBV4-1, with 9 nucleotides matching TRBD1. This CDR3 comprises 16 residues. Germline CDR1 reads MGHRA; CDR2 reads YSYEKL. V shed 4 bases, J shed 4 bases, and the junction held 11 bases outside the gene matches. This CDR3 is CASSLPRTGEEYEQYF. CDR3 sequence (DNA): TGCGCCAGCAGCCTTCCCCGGACAGGGGAAGAGTACGAGCAGTACTTC.

The chain employs TRBV5-1 and TRBJ2-2; unclear D gene. V shed 4 bases and J shed 4 bases, with 8 bases lying between them. This CDR3 region has 13 residues. Germline assignment: CDR1 SGHRS and CDR2 YFSETQ. CDR3 protein: CASSLKATGELFF. CDR3 nucleotides: TGCGCCAGCAGCCTGAAAGCCACCGGGGAGCTGTTTTTT. The complete variable domain, with remaining parts taken from reference TRBV5-1 and TRBJ2-2, reads KAGVTQTPRYLIKTRGQQVTLSCSPISGHRSVSWYQQTPGQGLQFLFEYFSETQRNKGNFPGRFSGRQFSNSRSEMNVSTLELGDSALYLCASSLKATGELFFGEGSRLTVL.

The genes are TRBV27 and TRBJ2-3, with 13 bases aligning to TRBD2. Trimming removed 6 bases from V and 6 bases from J; junction bases left unmatched: 9. Germline loops: CDR1 MNHEY, CDR2 SMNVEV (reference sequence). The CDR3 runs to 16 residues. CDR3 sequence: CASSPRTSGRSDTQYF. CDR3 DNA: TGTGCCAGCAGCCCCCGGACTAGCGGGAGATCTGATACGCAGTATTTT.

The genes are TRBV5-1 and TRBJ1-1; the D gene is possibly TRBD1 (6 bases). Germline V gene lookup returns CDR1 SGHRS and CDR2 YFSETQ. This CDR3 region has 15 residues. V was cut by 0 bases and J by 3 bases, with 12 bases left in between. The CDR3 loop is CASSLAQGLYTEAFF. CDR3 bases: TGCGCCAGCAGCTTGGCACAGGGTTTGTACACTGAAGCTTTCTTT. Using reference TRBV5-1 and TRBJ1-1 for the parts outside the CDR3, the full variable domain is KAGVTQTPRYLIKTRGQQVTLSCSPISGHRSVSWYQQTPGQGLQFLFEYFSETQRNKGNFPGRFSGRQFSNSRSEMNVSTLELGDSALYLCASSLAQGLYTEAFFGQGTRLTVV.

The CDR3 here is CASSNRQGISIAFF. CDR3 nucleotides: TGTGCCAGCAGCAACCGACAGGGAATTTCTATAGCTTTCTTT. This chain connects TRBV14 to TRBJ1-1; 7 bases line up with TRBD1. CDR3 length: 14 amino acids. The germline gives CDR1 SGHDN, CDR2 FVKESK. V lost 5 bases, J lost 10 bases, and 13 bases stayed unmatched.

The rearrangement uses TRBV2 and TRBJ2-4, with a possible D match to TRBD1 (5 bases). Trimming shortened V by 4 bases and J by 1 base, and 14 bases separated the two germline ends. The germline CDR1 and CDR2 sequences are SNHLY and FYNNEI. CDR3 length: 16 residues. Written as DNA, the CDR3 is TGTGCCAGCAGTGCGTCACAGGTGGAGGCCAAAAACATTCAGTACTTC. Translation gives CASSASQVEAKNIQYF.

The chain carries TRBV6-6 and TRBJ1-5; tentative D call: TRBD1 (5 bases). The V gene lost 4 bases and the J gene lost 6 bases, with 16 bases spanning the gap. The CDR3 length is 15 residues. CDR1 and CDR2 from the germline V gene are MNHNY and SVGAGI (reference sequence). The CDR3 protein is CASSLGHSGLQPQHF. Here the CDR3 DNA reads TGTGCCAGCAGTTTAGGACATTCGGGCCTTCAGCCCCAGCATTTT.

DNA of the CDR3: TGTGCCAGCAGCCCCCGACAGGACCATACGCAGTATTTT. Translating it yields CASSPRQDHTQYF. This chain joins TRBV7-3 and TRBJ2-3; possibly TRBD1 for D (6 bases). V was pared by 5 bases and J by 7 bases, with 13 bases between. CDR3 length: 13 residues. Germline V CDR1 and CDR2: SGHTA, FQGTGA.

The chain is built from TRBV27 and TRBJ2-2; 10 bases fit TRBD1. Looked up from germline, CDR1 is MNHEY and CDR2 is SMNVEV (reference sequence). The ends lost 8 bases at V and 6 bases at J; junction bases unmatched: 15. CDR3 size: 17 residues. CDR3: CASRNRTGTGVSGELFF. CDR3 in DNA: TGTGCCAGCCGAAACCGGACCGGGACAGGGGTCTCCGGGGAGCTGTTTTTT.

The chain carries TRBV5-4 and TRBJ2-7, with D tentatively TRBD2 (6 bases). In germline, CDR1 is SGHNT, CDR2 YYREEE (reference sequence). Trimming left V 0 bases short and J 7 bases short, with 14 bases between. The CDR3 extends over 14 amino acids. CDR3 residues: CASSLAGGPREQYF. The CDR3 DNA reads as TGTGCCAGCAGCTTGGCCGGGGGTCCGAGAGAGCAGTACTTC.

This chain links TRBV6-6 with TRBJ2-1, with 15 positions matching TRBD2. Germline-derived CDR1 and CDR2 are MNHNY and SVGAGI (reference sequence). Unmatched junction bases numbered 2, after V lost 7 bases and J lost 4 bases. This CDR3 region has 15 residues. The CDR3 DNA is TGTGCCAGCACCGGACTAGCGGGAGGGTACAATGAGCAGTTCTTC. Protein: CASTGLAGGYNEQFF.

The rearrangement links TRBV5-4 to TRBJ2-6, with a weak D call TRBD1 (6 bases). Looked up from germline, CDR1 is SGHNT and CDR2 is YYREEE (reference sequence). The CDR3 consists of 14 residues. V was pared by 7 bases and J by 0 bases, with 8 bases between. The DNA for the CDR3 is TGTGCCAGCCAGGGGAACTCTGGGGCCAACGTCCTGACTTTC. This translates into CASQGNSGANVLTF. The full variable domain, with the rest looked up from reference TRBV5-4 and TRBJ2-6, is ETGVTQSPTHLIKTRGQQVTLRCSSQSGHNTVSWYQQALGQGPQFIFQYYREEENGRGNFPPRFSGLQFPNYSSELNVNALELDDSALYLCASQGNSGANVLTFGAGSRLTVL.